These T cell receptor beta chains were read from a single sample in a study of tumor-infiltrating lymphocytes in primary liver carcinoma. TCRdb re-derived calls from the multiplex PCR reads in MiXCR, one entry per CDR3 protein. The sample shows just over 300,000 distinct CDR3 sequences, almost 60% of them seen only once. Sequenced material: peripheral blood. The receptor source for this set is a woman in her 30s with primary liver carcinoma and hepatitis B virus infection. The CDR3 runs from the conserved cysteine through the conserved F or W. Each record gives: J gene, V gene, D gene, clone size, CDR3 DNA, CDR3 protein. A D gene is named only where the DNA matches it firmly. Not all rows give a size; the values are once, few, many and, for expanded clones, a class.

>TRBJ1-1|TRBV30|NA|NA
TGTGCCTGGAGGATGGGTAGCCACACTGAAGCTTTCTTT
CAWRMGSHTEAFF
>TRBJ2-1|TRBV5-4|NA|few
TGTGCCAGCAGCTCCAAAGGGCAATCCTACAATGAGCAGTTCTTC
CASSSKGQSYNEQFF
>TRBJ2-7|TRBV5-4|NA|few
TGTGCCAGCAGCTCCCCCGGGAGTGATAGTCCCGAGCAGTACTTC
CASSSPGSDSPEQYF
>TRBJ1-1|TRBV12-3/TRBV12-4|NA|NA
TGTGCCAGCAGTTTCACGCAGCCTGAAGCTTTCTTT
CASSFTQPEAFF
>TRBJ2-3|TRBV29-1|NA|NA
TGCAGCGTTCTTTCGACAGGATACACATATACGCAGTATTTT
CSVLSTGYTYTQYF
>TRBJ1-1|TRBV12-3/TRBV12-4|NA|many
TGTGCCAGCGCGGATCCCGGGGGAGGGTTCACTGAAGCTTTCTTT
CASADPGGGFTEAFF
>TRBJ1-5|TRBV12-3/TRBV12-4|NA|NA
TGTGTCAGCAGTAACCCACAGGGTAATAGCAATCAGCCCCAACATTTT
CVSSNPQGNSNQPQHF
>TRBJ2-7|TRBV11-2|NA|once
TGTGCCAGCAGCTTATCCAGCCCTTACGAGCAGTACTTC
CASSLSSPYEQYF
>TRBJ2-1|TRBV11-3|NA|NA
TGTGCCAGCACAACCCCTAGTGGGAGAAAATCCTACAATGAGCAGTTCTTC
CASTTPSGRKSYNEQFF
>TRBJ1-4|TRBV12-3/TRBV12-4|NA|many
TGTGCCAGCAGTTCCGGTGCGGCTAATGAAAAACTGTTTTTT
CASSSGAANEKLFF
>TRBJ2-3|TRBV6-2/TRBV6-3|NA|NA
TGTGCCAGGACCGGATTCCCTGGGTATAGCACAGATACGCAGTATTTT
CARTGFPGYSTDTQYF
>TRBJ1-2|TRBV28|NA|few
TGTGCCAGCAGTCTCCAGGGACGGGAGGGCTACACCTTC
CASSLQGREGYTF
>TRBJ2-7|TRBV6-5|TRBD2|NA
TGTGCCGACAGTTACAAGCTAGCGGATATCTACGAGCAGTACTTC
CADSYKLADIYEQYF
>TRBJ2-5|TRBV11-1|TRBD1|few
TGTGCCAGCAGCTTCGGGGACAGGGGGCGGGAGACCCAGTACTTC
CASSFGDRGRETQYF
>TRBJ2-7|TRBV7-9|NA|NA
TGTGCCAGCAGCTTAGACGGCGGGAATGTCTACGAGCAGTACTTC
CASSLDGGNVYEQYF
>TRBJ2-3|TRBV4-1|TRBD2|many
TGCGCCAGCAGCCCCAGACTAGCGGGAGCAGATACGCAGTATTTT
CASSPRLAGADTQYF
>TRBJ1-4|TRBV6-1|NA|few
TGTGCCTCACTCCAGGGGCTGAGGGATGAAAAACTGTCTTTT
CASLQGLRDEKLSF
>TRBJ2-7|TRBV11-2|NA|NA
TGTGTCAGCAGCTTTTTTGGATCCTACGAGCAGTACTTC
CVSSFFGSYEQYF
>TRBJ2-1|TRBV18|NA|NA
TGTGCCAGCTCACCAACCTCCACAGTTCTTAATGAGCAGTTCTTC
CASSPTSTVLNEQFF
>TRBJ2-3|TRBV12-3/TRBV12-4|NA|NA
TGTGCCAGCGGACCCGGGGATGCAGGACGCACAGATACGCAGTATTTT
CASGPGDAGRTDTQYF
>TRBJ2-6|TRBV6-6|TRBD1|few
TGTGCCAGCAGCCGACAGGGAAAGGACTCTGGGGCCAACGTCCTGACTTTC
CASSRQGKDSGANVLTF
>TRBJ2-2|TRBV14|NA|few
TGTGCCAGCAGCCAAACAGACAGATCCGGGGAGCTGTTTTTT
CASSQTDRSGELFF
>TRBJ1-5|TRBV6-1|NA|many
TGTGCCAGCAGGATTCGAACAGGGAGGAAGCAGCCCCAGCATTTT
CASRIRTGRKQPQHF
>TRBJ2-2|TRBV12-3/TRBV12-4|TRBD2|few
TGTACCAGCAGTTTAAAACTAGCGAGGACCGGAGAGCTGTTTTTT
CTSSLKLARTGELFF
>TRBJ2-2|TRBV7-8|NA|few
TGTGCCAGCAGCTTAGGCAGGGGTCGAAACACCGGGGAGCTGTTTTTT
CASSLGRGRNTGELFF
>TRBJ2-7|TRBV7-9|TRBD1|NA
TGTGCCAGCAAAACAGGGGGCGAGCAGTACTTC
CASKTGGEQYF
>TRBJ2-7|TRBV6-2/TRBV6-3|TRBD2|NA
TGTGCCAGCAGAACGATGGGACTAGTGGGTCTCGAGCAGTACTTC
CASRTMGLVGLEQYF
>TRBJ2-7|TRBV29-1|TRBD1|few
TGCAGCGTTGCCAGGGGGTCCTCCTACGAGCAGTACTTC
CSVARGSSYEQYF
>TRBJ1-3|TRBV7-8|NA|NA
TGTGCTAGCAGCTTATCCCACGTACCTGGAAACACCATATATTTT
CASSLSHVPGNTIYF
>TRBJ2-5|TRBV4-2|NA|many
TGTGCCAGCAGCCAAGCTGCAGCGGCGGCTCAAGAGACCCAGTACTTC
CASSQAAAAAQETQYF
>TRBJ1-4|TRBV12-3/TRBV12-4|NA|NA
TGTGCCCGCAGGTCCTCCGGGACCGGGAGAAAACTGTTTTTT
CARRSSGTGRKLFF
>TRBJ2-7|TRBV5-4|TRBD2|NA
TGTGCTAGCAGCTTGCCGGGAGGCCTCTCCTACGAGCAGTACTTC
CASSLPGGLSYEQYF
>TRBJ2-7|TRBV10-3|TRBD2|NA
TGTGCCACCTCCGGCGGGGGTACCTGCGAGCAGTACTTC
CATSGGGTCEQYF
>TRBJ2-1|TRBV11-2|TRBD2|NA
TGTGCCAGCAGCATTAGCGGGAGGCCCCCTTACAATGAGCAGTTCTTC
CASSISGRPPYNEQFF
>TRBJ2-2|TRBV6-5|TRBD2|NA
TGTGCCAGCAGTTACCGGACTAGCTCGAACACCGGGGAGCTGTTTTTT
CASSYRTSSNTGELFF
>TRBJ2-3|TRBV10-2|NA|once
TGCGCCAGCAGAGGGACTGGGAATCAGCCCCAGTATTTT
CASRGTGNQPQYF
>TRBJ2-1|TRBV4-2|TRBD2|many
TGTGCCAGCAGCCATCTTAGCGGGAGCTCCTACAATGAGCAGTTCTTC
CASSHLSGSSYNEQFF
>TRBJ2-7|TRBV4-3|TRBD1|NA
TGCGCCAGCAGTCGAGATCGATGGACAGGGCGGGAGCAGTACTTC
CASSRDRWTGREQYF
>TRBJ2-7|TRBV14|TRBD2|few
TGTGCCAGCAGAGCGGGAGTGGGCTACGAGCAGTACTTC
CASRAGVGYEQYF
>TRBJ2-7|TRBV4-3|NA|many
TGCGCCAGCAGCCGGGGAAACGGCTACGAGCAGTACTTC
CASSRGNGYEQYF